The clone carrying this T cell receptor beta chain has just a few counts. These data belong to a study of T-cell memory formation after mild COVID-19. V was cut by 4 bases and J by 4 bases, with 10 bases left in between. Germline CDR1 reads LGHDT; CDR2 reads YNNKEL (reference sequence). The CDR3 sequence is 14 residues long. One entry per CDR3 protein, called by TCRdb with MiXCR from the 5' RACE reads. The table has about 430,000 distinct CDR3 sequences, about 24% seen once. The chain couples TRBV3-1 to TRBJ2-2; tentative D call: TRBD2 (6 bases). This TCR came from an adult woman who had mild COVID-19 (a few samples of this study predate the infection). Cell type and time point are not known. Sequenced sample: PBMCs or a T cell subset sorted from them (not recorded which). Here the CDR3 DNA reads TGTGCCAGCAGCCTGGAGGGCGGCACCGGGGAGCTGTTTTTT. Translating gives CASSLEGGTGELFF. The full variable domain, with the rest looked up from reference TRBV3-1 and TRBJ2-2, is DTAVSQTPKYLVTQMGNDKSIKCEQNLGHDTMYWYKQDSKKFLKIMFSYNNKELIINETVPNRFSPKSPDKAHLNLHINSLELGDSAVYFCASSLEGGTGELFFGEGSRLTVL.